This T cell receptor beta chain was sequenced in a study of post-analysis software for immune sequencing data. In this sample, this clonotype turned up a few times. The antigen remains undetermined. Presence of unique molecular identifiers characterized the TCR beta cDNA libraries. MiXCR, run by TCRdb on the PCR reads, gives a single entry per CDR3 protein. The sample has 750,000 to 950,000 distinct CDR3 sequences; roughly half are singletons. The CDR3 extends over 16 amino acids. Trimming shortened V by 5 bases and J by 0 bases, and 11 bases separated the two germline ends. Germline CDR1 SGHTA, CDR2 FQGNSA. Study-level findings and limits: The authors found that F measure strongly co-clustered same-batch samples. Controls showed lower frequencies than patients for roughly 5 TRBV segments, and TRBV5-6, TRBV5-1 and TRBV20-1 were among these.

This chain links TRBV7-2 with TRBJ2-6; the D is unclear. The specimen sequenced was blood. The TCR comes from a girl aged 5 to 17 with multiple sclerosis. The CDR3 coding sequence is TGTGCCAGCAGCCTACAGCCTCTCTCTGGGGCCAACGTCCTGACTTTC. It encodes CASSLQPLSGANVLTF.